This T cell receptor (beta chain) emerged from a study of blood T cell repertoires in COVID-19. Using immunoSEQ multiplex PCR, the repertoire was profiled, and TCRdb retains in-frame clones only, with some absent. The table lists about 260,000 clones, 85% of them singletons. This clone was recorded a few times. There are 14 residues in the CDR3. V dropped 5 bases and J dropped 0 bases, with 8 bases sitting between them. Germline V lookup: CDR1 PRHDT, CDR2 FYEKMQ (reference sequence). The receptor comes from a human donor in a cohort sampled during active COVID-19. The chain has TRBV13 and TRBJ1-3; D gene unclear. Specimen: peripheral blood. The CDR3 region has the DNA TGTGCCAGCAGCGGTCGGGGCTCTGGAAACACCATATATTTT. Translating it yields CASSGRGSGNTIYF.